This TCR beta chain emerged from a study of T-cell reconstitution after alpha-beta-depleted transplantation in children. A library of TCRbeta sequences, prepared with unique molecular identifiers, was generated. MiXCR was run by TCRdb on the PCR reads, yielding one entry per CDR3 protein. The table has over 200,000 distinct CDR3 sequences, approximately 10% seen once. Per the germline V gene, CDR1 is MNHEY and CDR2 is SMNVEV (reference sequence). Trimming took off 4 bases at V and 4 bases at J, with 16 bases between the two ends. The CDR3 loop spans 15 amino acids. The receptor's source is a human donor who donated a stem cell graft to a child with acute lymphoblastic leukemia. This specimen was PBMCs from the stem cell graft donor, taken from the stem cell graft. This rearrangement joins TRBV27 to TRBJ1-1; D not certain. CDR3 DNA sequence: TGTGCCAGCAGTTCTCAATTTGATTTCGTCACTGAAGCTTTCTTT. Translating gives CASSSQFDFVTEAFF.